The rows below give T cell receptor beta chains drawn from one sample of a study of blood T cell repertoires in COVID-19. Sequenced by immunoSEQ multiplex PCR; TCRdb stores in-frame clones only, minus some. Seen here are roughly 330,000 clones, roughly 86% observed once, and the top ten hold approximately 5%. What was sequenced was PBMCs or T cells enriched from blood (not recorded which). The source is a woman between 25 and 40 years old who had recovered from COVID-19. Each CDR3 is given with its conserved first and last residue. D genes are given only for firm matches. Rows may omit the clone size; those that give it use once, few, many or a size class.

>15|TRBV11-2|.|.|TRBJ1-1
CASSLSAGVNTEAFF
TGTGCCAGCAGCTTAAGCGCAGGGGTCAACACTGAAGCTTTCTTT
>13|TRBV30|.|.|TRBJ1-2
CAWSAEGAYGYTF
TGTGCCTGGAGTGCCGAGGGAGCCTATGGCTACACCTTC
>17|TRBV7-2|TRBD1|once|TRBJ2-3
CASSSTGGSGWVQPQYF
TGTGCCAGCAGCTCGACAGGGGGTTCGGGATGGGTTCAGCCCCAGTATTTT
>15|TRBV3-1/TRBV3-2|TRBD1|.|TRBJ1-4
CASSPSGTGGEKLFF
TGTGCCAGCAGCCCTTCCGGGACAGGAGGTGAAAAACTGTTTTTT
>14|TRBV5-4|TRBD1|.|TRBJ2-3
CASSLPGGADTQYF
TGTGCCAGCAGCTTGCCAGGGGGCGCAGATACGCAGTATTTT
>12|TRBV30|.|.|TRBJ2-5
CAWSVGGETQYF
TGTGCCTGGAGTGTCGGAGGAGAGACCCAGTACTTC
>14|TRBV29-1|TRBD1|.|TRBJ1-2
CSVAGPGTGYGYTF
TGCAGCGTTGCGGGTCCCGGGACAGGTTATGGCTACACCTTC
>15|TRBV3-1/TRBV3-2|TRBD2|.|TRBJ2-7
CASSQGPGGLHEQYF
TGTGCCAGCAGCCAAGGACCGGGGGGGTTACACGAGCAGTACTTC
>14|TRBV10-3|.|.|TRBJ1-2
CAIGRTDSVYGYTF
TGTGCCATCGGTAGAACAGATTCGGTCTATGGCTACACCTTC
>16|TRBV7-9|TRBD2|.|TRBJ2-3
CASSPEASGGTDTQYF
TGTGCCAGCAGCCCTGAGGCTAGCGGGGGGACAGATACGCAGTATTTT
>16|TRBV5-6|TRBD2|.|TRBJ2-1
CASSLASGDGYNEQFF
TGTGCCAGCAGCTTGGCCAGCGGGGACGGATACAATGAGCAGTTCTTC
>14|TRBV18|.|.|TRBJ2-7
CASSPRQDHYEQYF
TGTGCCAGCTCACCACGGCAGGATCACTACGAGCAGTACTTC
>14|TRBV7-2|TRBD1|once|TRBJ1-1
CASSLRGRNTEAFF
TGTGCCAGCAGCTTAAGGGGGCGGAACACTGAAGCTTTCTTT